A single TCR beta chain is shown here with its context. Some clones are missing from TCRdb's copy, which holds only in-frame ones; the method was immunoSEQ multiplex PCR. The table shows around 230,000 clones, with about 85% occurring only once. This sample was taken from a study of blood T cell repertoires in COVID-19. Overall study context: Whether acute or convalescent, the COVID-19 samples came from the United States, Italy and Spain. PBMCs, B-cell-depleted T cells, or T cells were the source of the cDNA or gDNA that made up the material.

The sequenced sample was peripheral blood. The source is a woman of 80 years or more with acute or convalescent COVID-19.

The CDR3 region is CASSSTTSLRWQFF. The CDR3 DNA follows: TGTGCCAGCAGTTCCACTACTTCCCTAAGGTGGCAGTTCTTC. The chain uses TRBV27 and TRBJ2-1; D gene uncertain. The V and J ends lost 4 bases and 12 bases respectively, with 19 bases between them. Germline assignment: CDR1 MNHEY and CDR2 SMNVEV (reference sequence). The CDR3 extends over 14 amino acids.